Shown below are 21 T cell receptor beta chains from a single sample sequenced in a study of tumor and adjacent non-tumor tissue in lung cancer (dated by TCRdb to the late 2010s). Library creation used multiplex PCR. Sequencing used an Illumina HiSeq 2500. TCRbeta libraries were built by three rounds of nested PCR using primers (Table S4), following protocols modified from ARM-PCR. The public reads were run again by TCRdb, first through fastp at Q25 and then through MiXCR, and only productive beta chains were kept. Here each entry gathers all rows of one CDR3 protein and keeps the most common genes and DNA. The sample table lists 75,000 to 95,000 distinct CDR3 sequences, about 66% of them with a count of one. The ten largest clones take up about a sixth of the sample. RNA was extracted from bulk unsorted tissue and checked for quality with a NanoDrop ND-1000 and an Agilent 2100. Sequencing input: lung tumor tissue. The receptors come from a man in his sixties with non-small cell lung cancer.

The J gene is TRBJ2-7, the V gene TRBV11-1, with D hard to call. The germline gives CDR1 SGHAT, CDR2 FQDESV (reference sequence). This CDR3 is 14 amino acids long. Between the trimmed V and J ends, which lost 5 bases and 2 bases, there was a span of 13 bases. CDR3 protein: CASSPPGGPYEQYF. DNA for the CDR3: TGTGCCAGCAGCCCTCCCGGCGGCCCCTACGAGCAGTACTTC.

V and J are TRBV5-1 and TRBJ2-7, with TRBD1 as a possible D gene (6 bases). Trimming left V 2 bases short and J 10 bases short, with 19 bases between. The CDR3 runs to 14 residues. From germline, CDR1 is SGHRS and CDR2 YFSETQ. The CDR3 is CASSFSGTTAEQYF. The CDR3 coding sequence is TGCGCCAGCAGCTTCTCCGGGACAACTGCCGAACAGTACTTC.

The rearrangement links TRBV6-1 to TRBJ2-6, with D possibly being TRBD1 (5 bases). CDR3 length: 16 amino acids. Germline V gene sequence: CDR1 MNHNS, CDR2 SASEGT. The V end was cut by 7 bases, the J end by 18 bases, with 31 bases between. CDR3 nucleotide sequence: TGTGCCAGCATCCGACTGGGGATCTCTGGGGCCAACGCCCCGACTTTC. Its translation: CASIRLGISGANAPTF.

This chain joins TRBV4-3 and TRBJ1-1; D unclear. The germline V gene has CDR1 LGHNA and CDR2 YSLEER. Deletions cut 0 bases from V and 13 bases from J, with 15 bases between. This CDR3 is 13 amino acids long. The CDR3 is CASSQEANTEDFF. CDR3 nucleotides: TGCGCCAGCAGCCAAGAAGCGAACACTGAGGATTTCTTT.

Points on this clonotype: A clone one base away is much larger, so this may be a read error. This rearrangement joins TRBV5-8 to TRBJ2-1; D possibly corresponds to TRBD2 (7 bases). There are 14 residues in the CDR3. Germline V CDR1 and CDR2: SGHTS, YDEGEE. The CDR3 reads CAISGTFPLNEQFF. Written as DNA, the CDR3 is TGTGCCATCAGCGGGACATTCCCCCTCAATGAGCAGTTCTTC.

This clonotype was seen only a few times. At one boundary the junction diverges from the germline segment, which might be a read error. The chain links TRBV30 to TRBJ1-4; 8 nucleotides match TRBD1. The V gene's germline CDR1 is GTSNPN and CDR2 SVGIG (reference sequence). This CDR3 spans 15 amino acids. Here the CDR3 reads CAWRKTGGHNAKLFF. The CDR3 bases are TGTGCCTGGAGGAAAACAGGGGGGCATAATGCAAAACTGTTTTTT.

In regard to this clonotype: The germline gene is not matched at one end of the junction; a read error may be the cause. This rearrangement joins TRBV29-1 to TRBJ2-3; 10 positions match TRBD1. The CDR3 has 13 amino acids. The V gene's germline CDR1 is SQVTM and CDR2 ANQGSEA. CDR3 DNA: TGCAGTGAAAGACAGGGGGCGGCAGATGCGCAGTATTTT. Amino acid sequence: CSERQGAADAQYF.

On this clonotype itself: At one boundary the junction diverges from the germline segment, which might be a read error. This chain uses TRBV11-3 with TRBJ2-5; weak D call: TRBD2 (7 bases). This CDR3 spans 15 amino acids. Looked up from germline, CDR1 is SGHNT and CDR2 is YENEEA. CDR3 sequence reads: CASSLRGGNQETQYF. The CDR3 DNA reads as TGTGCCAGCAGCTTAAGGGGGGGGAATCAAGAGACTCAGTACTTC.

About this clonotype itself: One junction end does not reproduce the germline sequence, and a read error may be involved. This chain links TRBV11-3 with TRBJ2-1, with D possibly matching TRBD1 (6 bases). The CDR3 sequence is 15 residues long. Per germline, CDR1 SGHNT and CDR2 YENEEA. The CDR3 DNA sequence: TGTGCCAGTAGCTTACTCAGGGGCGAAGGGAATGAGCAATTCTTC. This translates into CASSLLRGEGNEQFF.

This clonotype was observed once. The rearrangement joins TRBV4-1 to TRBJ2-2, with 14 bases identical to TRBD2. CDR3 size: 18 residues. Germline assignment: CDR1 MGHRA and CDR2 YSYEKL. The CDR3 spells CDSSQQTSGRANTGELFF. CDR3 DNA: TGCGACAGTAGCCAACAGACTAGCGGGAGGGCGAACACCGGGGAGCTGTTTTTT.

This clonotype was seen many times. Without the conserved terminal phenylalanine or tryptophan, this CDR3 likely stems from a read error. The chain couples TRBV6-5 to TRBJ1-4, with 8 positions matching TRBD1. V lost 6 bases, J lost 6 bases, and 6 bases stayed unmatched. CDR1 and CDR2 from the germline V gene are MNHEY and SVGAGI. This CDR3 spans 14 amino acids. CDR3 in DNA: TGTGCCAGCAGGACGACAGGGGTGGATGAAAAACTGTTTCTT. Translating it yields CASRTTGVDEKLFL.

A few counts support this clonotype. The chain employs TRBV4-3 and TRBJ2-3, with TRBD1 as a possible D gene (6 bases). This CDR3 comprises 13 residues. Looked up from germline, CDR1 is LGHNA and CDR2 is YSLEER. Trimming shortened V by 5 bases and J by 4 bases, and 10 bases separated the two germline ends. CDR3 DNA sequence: TGCGCCAGCAGCGCTAACAGGGCAGATACGCAGTATTTT. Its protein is CASSANRADTQYF.

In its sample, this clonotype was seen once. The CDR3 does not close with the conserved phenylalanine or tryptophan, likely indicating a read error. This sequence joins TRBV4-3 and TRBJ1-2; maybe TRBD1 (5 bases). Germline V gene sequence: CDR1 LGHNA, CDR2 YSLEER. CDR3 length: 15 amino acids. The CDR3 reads CAISQDLGARYGYTL. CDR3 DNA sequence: TGCGCCATCAGCCAAGATTTAGGGGCTCGCTATGGCTACACCCTC.

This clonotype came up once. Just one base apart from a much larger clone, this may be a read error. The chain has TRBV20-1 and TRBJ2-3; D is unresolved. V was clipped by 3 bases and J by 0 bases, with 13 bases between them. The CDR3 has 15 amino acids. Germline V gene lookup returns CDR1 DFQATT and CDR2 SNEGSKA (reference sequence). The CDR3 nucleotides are TGCAGTGCTAGTTCCGCGGTCCTTAGCACAGATACGCAGTATTTT. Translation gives CSASSAVLSTDTQYF.

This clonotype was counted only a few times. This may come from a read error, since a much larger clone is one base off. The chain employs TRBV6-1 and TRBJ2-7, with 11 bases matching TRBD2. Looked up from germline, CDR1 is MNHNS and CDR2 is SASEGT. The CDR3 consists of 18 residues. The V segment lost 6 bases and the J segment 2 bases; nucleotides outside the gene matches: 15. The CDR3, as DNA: TGTGCCAGCAGCCGAATAGCACTAGCGGGGGCCTTGACCTACGAGCAGTACTTC. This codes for CASSRIALAGALTYEQYF.

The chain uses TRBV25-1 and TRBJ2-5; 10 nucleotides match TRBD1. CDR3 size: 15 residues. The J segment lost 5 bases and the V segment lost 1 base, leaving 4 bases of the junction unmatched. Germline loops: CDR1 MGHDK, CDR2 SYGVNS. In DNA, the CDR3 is TGTGCCAGCAGTGAATTGGGACAGGGGAAGGAGACCCAGTACTTC. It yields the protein CASSELGQGKETQYF.

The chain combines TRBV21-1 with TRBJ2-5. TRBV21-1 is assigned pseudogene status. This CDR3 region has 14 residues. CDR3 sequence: CACSKLWGWETQYF. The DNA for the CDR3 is TGTGCCTGCAGCAAACTTTGGGGTTGGGAGACCCAGTACTTC.

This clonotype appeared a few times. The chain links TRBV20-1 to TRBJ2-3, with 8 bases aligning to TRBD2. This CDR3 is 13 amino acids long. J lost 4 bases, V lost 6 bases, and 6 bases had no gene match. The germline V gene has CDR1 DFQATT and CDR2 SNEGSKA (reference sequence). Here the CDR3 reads CSAPELAADTQYF. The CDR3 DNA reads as TGCAGTGCACCGGAACTAGCGGCAGATACGCAGTATTTT.

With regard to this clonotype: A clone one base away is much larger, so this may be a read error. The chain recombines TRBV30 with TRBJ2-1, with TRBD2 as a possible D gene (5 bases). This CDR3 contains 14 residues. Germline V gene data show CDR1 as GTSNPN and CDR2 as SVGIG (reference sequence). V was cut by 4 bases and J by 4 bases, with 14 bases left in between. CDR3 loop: CAWKDSEVYNEQFF. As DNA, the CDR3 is TGTGCCTGGAAGGATAGCGAGGTTTACAATGAGCAGTTCTTC. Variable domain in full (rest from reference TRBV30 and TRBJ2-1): SQTIHQWPATLVQPVGSPLSLECTVEGTSNPNLYWYRQAAGRGLQLLFYSVGIGQISSEVPQNLSASRPQDRQFILSSKKLLLSDSGFYLCAWKDSEVYNEQFFGPGTRLTVL.

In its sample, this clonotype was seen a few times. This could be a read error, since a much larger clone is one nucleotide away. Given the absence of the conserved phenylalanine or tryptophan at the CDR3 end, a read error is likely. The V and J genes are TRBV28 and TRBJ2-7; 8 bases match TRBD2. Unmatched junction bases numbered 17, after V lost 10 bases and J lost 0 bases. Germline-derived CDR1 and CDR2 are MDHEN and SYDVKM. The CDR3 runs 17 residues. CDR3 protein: CATTEWGSGKPSYEQYS. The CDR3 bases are TGTGCCACCACCGAGTGGGGTAGCGGGAAACCCTCCTACGAGCAGTACTCC.

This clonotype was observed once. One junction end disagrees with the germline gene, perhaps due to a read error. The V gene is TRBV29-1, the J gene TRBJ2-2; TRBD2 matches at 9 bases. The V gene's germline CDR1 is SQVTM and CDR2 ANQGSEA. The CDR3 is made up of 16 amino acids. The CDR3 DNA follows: TGCAACGTAGAAGATCCGACTAGCGGAAACACCGGGGACCTGTTTTTT. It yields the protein CNVEDPTSGNTGDLFF.